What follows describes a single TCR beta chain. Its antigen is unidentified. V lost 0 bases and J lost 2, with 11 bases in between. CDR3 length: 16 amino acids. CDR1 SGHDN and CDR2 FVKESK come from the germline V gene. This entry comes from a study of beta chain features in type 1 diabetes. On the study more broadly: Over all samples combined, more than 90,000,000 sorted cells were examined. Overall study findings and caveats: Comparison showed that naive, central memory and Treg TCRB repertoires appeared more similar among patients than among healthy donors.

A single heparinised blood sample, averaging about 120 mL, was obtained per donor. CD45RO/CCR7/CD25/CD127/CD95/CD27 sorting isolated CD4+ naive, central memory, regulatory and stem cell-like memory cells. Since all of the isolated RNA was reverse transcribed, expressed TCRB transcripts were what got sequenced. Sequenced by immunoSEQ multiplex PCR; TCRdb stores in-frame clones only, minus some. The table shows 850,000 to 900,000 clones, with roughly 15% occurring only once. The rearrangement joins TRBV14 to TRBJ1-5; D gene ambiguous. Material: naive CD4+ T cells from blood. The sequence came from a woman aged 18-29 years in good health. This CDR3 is CASSQDPPPGNQPQHF. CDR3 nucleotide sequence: TGTGCCAGCAGCCAAGATCCCCCCCCTGGCAATCAGCCCCAGCATTTT.